This T cell receptor beta chain was identified in a study of control samples from healthy donors and cancer patients (dated by TCRdb to the early 2020s). From V the trimming removes 5 bases and from J it removes 3 bases, while the gene matches leave 5 bases of the junction unaccounted for. CDR1 is given as MNHEY and CDR2 as SMNVEV, both from the germline V gene (reference sequence). Taken from cysteine to phenylalanine, the CDR3 has 15 residues. Only the CDR3 region is kept as DNA, spanning 45 bases read in frame from base 1. In regard to this clone: Its antigen target is currently unknown. No base qualities exist here, and no much larger clone lies one base off it.

Library preparation used the immunoSEQ multiplex PCR assay. What TCRdb holds here is the immuneACCESS table cut down to in-frame rearrangements. Part of the clones is not present; checked against another copy, under half of the missing clones reflect an unresolved V gene, and the others are unexplained. The sample includes 350,000 to 450,000 clones, with more than 80% observed a single time. The biggest ten clones account for just under 6.5% of the sample. Material for sequencing was PBMCs. The sequence is built from TRBV27 and TRBJ2-5, and 11 junctional nucleotides match TRBD2. This clonotype was sampled from a man between 40 and 49 years old with head and neck cancer. Here the CDR3 is given as CASSHSGRAEETQYF. The DNA is as follows: TGTGCCAGCAGTCATAGCGGGAGGGCCGAAGAGACCCAGTACTTC.